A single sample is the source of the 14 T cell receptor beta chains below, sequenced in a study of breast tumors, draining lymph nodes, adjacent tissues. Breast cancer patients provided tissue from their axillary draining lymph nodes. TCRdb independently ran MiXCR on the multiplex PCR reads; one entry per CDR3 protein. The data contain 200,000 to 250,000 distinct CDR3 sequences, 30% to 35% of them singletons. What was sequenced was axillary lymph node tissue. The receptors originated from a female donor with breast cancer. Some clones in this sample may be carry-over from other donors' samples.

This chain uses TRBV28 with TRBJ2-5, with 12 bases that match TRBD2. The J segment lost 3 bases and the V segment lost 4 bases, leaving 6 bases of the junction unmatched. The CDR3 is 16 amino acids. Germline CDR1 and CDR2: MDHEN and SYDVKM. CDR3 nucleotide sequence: TGTGCCAGCAGTTCTAGCGGGAGGGCAGACGAAGAGACCCAGTACTTC. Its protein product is CASSSSGRADEETQYF.

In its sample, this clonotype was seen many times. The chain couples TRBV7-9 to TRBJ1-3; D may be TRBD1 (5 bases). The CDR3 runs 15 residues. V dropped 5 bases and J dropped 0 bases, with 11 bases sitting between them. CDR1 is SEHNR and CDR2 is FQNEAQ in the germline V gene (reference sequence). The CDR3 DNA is TGTGCCAGCAGCGCGGGACCTCCCTCTGGAAACACCATATATTTT. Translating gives CASSAGPPSGNTIYF.

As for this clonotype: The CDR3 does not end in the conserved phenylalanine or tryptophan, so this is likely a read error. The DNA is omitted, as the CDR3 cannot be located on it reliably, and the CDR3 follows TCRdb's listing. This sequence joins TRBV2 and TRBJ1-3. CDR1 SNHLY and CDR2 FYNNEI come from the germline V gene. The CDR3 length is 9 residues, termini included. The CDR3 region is CASQRLQNT.

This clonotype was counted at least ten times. Written as DNA, the CDR3 is TGTGCCAGCACCCCATGGGGTGGAGTCCCAGATACGCAGTATTTT. It is translated as CASTPWGGVPDTQYF. V is TRBV2 and J is TRBJ2-3; D call uncertain. This CDR3 comprises 15 residues. Germline CDR1 is SNHLY and CDR2 is FYNNEI. V was trimmed by 7 bases and J by 4 bases, leaving 18 bases between them.

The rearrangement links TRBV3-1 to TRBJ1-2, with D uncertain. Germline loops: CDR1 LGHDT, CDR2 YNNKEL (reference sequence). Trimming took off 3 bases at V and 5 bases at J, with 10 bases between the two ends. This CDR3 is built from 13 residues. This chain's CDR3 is CASSHRSGYGYTF. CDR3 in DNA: TGTGCCAGCAGCCACCGGTCTGGGTATGGCTACACCTTC.

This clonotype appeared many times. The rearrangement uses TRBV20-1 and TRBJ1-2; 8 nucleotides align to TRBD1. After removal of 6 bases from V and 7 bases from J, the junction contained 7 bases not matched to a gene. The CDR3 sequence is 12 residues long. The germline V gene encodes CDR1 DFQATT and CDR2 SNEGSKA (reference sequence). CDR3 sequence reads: CSAKTGASGYTF. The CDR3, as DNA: TGCAGTGCGAAGACAGGGGCAAGTGGCTACACCTTC.

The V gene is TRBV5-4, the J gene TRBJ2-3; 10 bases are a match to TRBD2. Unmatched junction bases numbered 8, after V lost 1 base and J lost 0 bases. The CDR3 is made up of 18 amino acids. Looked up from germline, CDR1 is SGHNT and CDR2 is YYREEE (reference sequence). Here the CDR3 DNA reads TGTGCCAGCAGCTTGTGGGTAGCGGGAGGCCCTAGCACAGATACGCAGTATTTT. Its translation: CASSLWVAGGPSTDTQYF.

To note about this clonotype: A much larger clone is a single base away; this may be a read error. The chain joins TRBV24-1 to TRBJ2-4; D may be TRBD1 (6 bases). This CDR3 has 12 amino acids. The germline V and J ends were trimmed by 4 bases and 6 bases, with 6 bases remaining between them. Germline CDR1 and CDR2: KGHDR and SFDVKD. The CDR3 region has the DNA TGTGCCACCAGTGAACAGGGAAACATTCAGTACTTC. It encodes CATSEQGNIQYF.

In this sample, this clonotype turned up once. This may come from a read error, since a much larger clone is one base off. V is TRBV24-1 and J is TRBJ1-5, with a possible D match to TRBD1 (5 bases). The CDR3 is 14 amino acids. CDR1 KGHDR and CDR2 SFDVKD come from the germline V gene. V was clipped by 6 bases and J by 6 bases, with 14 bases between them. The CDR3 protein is CATSYEGLGQPQHF. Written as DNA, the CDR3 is TGTGCCACCAGTTACGAGGGGCTGGGTCAGCCCCAGCATTTT.

CDR3 in amino acids: CATSEEGMVYEQYF. Here the CDR3 DNA reads TGTGCCACCAGTGAGGAGGGGATGGTCTACGAGCAGTACTTC. The gene calls are TRBV24-1 and TRBJ2-7; D perhaps matches TRBD2 (6 bases). Trimming removed 4 bases from V and 3 bases from J, with 12 bases in between. There are 14 residues in the CDR3. The germline V gene has CDR1 KGHDR and CDR2 SFDVKD.

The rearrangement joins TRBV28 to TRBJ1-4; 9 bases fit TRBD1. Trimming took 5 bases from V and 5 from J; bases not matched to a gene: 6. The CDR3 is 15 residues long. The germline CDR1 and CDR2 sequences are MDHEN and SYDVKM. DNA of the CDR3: TGTGCCAGCAGTCAGGGACAGGGTGCGAATGAAAAACTGTTTTTT. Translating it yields CASSQGQGANEKLFF. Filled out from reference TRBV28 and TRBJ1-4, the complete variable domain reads DVKVTQSSRYLVKRTGEKVFLECVQDMDHENMFWYRQDPGLGLRLIYFSYDVKMKEKGDIPEGYSVSREKKERFSLILESASTNQTSMYLCASSQGQGANEKLFFGSGTQLSVL.

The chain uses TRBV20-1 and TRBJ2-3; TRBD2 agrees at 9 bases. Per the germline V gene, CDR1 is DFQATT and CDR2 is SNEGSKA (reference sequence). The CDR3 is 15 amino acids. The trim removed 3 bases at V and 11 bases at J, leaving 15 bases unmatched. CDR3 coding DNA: TGCAGTGCTAGGTCCTTAGCGGGGGTCAACAATGAGCAGTATTTT. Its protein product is CSARSLAGVNNEQYF.

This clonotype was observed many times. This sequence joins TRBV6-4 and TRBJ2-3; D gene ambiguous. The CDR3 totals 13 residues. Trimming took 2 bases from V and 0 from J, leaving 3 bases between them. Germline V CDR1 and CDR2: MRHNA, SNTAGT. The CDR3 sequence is CASSDTSTDTQYF. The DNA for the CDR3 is TGTGCCAGCAGTGACACGAGCACAGATACGCAGTATTTT.

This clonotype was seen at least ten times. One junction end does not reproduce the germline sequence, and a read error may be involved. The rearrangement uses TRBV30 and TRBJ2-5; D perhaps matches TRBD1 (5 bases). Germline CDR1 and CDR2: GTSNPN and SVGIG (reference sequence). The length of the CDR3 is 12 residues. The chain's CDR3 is CAWSVDRSPLGF. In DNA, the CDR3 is TGTGCCTGGAGTGTCGACAGATCCCCCCTGGGCTTC. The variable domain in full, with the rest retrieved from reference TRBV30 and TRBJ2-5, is SQTIHQWPATLVQPVGSPLSLECTVEGTSNPNLYWYRQAAGRGLQLLFYSVGIGQISSEVPQNLSASRPQDRQFILSSKKLLLSDSGFYLCAWSVDRSPLGFGPGTRLLVL.